These T cell receptor beta chains were read from a single sample in a study of PD-1 blockade in classical Hodgkin lymphoma. Profiled with immunoSEQ multiplex PCR; TCRdb holds only in-frame clones, not every one. There are roughly 21,000 clones in the sample; over 70% occur only once, and about 19% lies in the top ten. The sample here was peripheral blood mononuclear cells (PBMCs), taken before the fourth cycle of nivolumab. All receptors come from a human donor with classical Hodgkin lymphoma. Each CDR3 is given with its conserved first and last residue. The D gene is left open where the match is weak. The size entry is marked missing in some rows and otherwise reads once, few, many or a size class.

cdr3_nt	cdr3_aa	d_call	v_call	j_call	clone_size
TGTGCCATCAGGGGGGTAGATACGCAGTATTTT	CAIRGVDTQYF	.	TRBV10-3	TRBJ2-3	.
TGTGCCAGCAGTTACTCTACAGGAACTAGCAATCAGCCCCAGCATTTT	CASSYSTGTSNQPQHF	.	TRBV6-6	TRBJ1-5	.
TGCGCCAGCTCCTTGGGACTAGCGGGAGCGACAGATACGCAGTATTTT	CASSLGLAGATDTQYF	TRBD2	TRBV10-2	TRBJ2-3	.
TGTGCCACCAGCGCGTCCGGGACAGAAGAGACCCAGTACTTC	CATSASGTEETQYF	TRBD1	TRBV15	TRBJ2-5	.
TGTGCCATCAGTGGGAATGGGGGCAATCAGCCCCAGCATTTT	CAISGNGGNQPQHF	.	TRBV10-3	TRBJ1-5	.
TGCGCCAGCAGCTTGGTCGTGAACACTGAAGCTTTCTTT	CASSLVVNTEAFF	.	TRBV5-1	TRBJ1-1	few
TGTGCCAGCAGTTTACCTGGACTAGCGGGAAGCAATGAGCAGTTCTTC	CASSLPGLAGSNEQFF	TRBD2	TRBV28	TRBJ2-1	.
TGTGCCAGTAGGGCGGAGCGGACCCACTACAATGAGCAGTTCTTC	CASRAERTHYNEQFF	.	TRBV19	TRBJ2-1	.
TGTGCCATCAGTGAGTCTTTCTTACAGGGAAGGGACTTCGTAGAGGCCAACGTCCTGACTTTC	CAISESFLQGRDFVEANVLTF	.	TRBV10-3	TRBJ2-6	.
TGTGCCAGCAGTTCGAGTAGCGGGTATGGCTACACCTTC	CASSSSSGYGYTF	.	TRBV28	TRBJ1-2	.
TGTGCCAGCAGCCAGGACAGAAATGAAAAACTGTTTTTT	CASSQDRNEKLFF	.	TRBV2	TRBJ1-4	.
TGTGCCAGCAGCTTCGGGCAACAGCCCCAGCATTTT	CASSFGQQPQHF	.	TRBV7-9	TRBJ1-5	.